These T cell receptor beta chains were read from a single sample in a study of blood T cell repertoires in COVID-19. TCRdb keeps only in-frame clones here, not all; method: immunoSEQ multiplex PCR. The sample has 400,000 to 450,000 clones, 80% to 90% seen once. The sequencing sample was made of PBMCs or T cells enriched from blood (not recorded which). The receptors were sampled from a man aged 25 to 40 who had recovered from COVID-19. CDR3s include the opening cysteine and the closing phenylalanine or tryptophan. D genes are given only for firm matches. Clone size is stated in some rows and not others, as once, few, many or a class when expanded.

>NA|TRBD2|TRBV3-1/TRBV3-2|TRBJ2-7
CASSLGTSGIEQYF
TGTGCCAGCAGCCTCGGGACTAGCGGGATCGAGCAGTACTTC
>NA|TRBD1|TRBV15|TRBJ1-1
CATSRDRVGTGKAFF
TGTGCCACCAGCAGAGACCGAGTTGGGACAGGGAAAGCTTTCTTT
>NA|NA|TRBV7-2|TRBJ1-2
CASSLRRGANYGYTF
TGTGCCAGCAGCTTACGGCGGGGGGCTAACTATGGCTACACCTTC
>NA|TRBD2|TRBV7-6|TRBJ2-7
CASSSGLAGGPPYEQYF
TGTGCCAGCAGCTCGGGACTAGCGGGAGGGCCTCCCTACGAGCAGTACTTC
>NA|TRBD2|TRBV24-1|TRBJ2-1
CATSDPGTSGNEQFF
TGTGCCACCAGTGACCCCGGGACTAGCGGTAATGAGCAGTTCTTC
>NA|NA|TRBV19|TRBJ1-2
CASRMTGLRIFNYGYTF
TGTGCCAGTAGGATGACCGGGTTGCGGATCTTTAACTATGGCTACACCTTC
>NA|NA|TRBV5-5|TRBJ1-1
CASSVTGTSNTEAFF
TGTGCCAGCAGCGTGACCGGGACAAGTAACACTGAAGCTTTCTTT
>once|NA|TRBV6-5|TRBJ2-6
CASSFTGLGGANVLTF
TGTGCCAGCAGTTTCACAGGTCTGGGAGGGGCCAACGTCCTGACTTTC
>NA|TRBD2|TRBV27|TRBJ2-2
CASRLWAPLAGAGPGELFF
TGTGCCAGTCGGTTGTGGGCGCCACTAGCGGGAGCTGGGCCCGGGGAGCTGTTTTTT
>NA|NA|TRBV27|TRBJ2-5
CASSLGTPGETQYF
TGTGCCAGCAGTTTAGGGACACCGGGGGAGACCCAGTACTTC
>NA|TRBD1|TRBV24-1|TRBJ2-7
CATSDSGTGISHEQYF
TGTGCCACCAGTGATTCGGGGACAGGGATTTCCCACGAGCAGTACTTC